This TCR beta chain was sequenced during a study of T-cell memory formation after mild COVID-19. CDR1 is MNHEY and CDR2 is SVGAGI in the germline V gene. This CDR3 contains 16 residues. The junction had 12 bases not matched to a gene; V was cut back by 7 bases and J by 5 bases. Study-level points and caveats: CD4+ contracting clones were mainly CM and EM; CD8+ ones, EMRA.

This clonotype appeared a few times. The antigen remains unidentified. TCRdb redid the calling of the 5' RACE reads with MiXCR, one entry per CDR3 protein. The sample carries 470,000 or so distinct CDR3 sequences, 20% to 25% recorded once. Specimen: PBMCs or a T cell subset sorted from them (not recorded which). This sequence joins TRBV6-5 and TRBJ2-7, with 12 bases lining up with TRBD1. This TCR was sampled from an adult woman who had mild COVID-19 (a few samples of this study predate the infection). Cell type and time point are not known. The CDR3 loop is CASTPLYRDRGHEQYF. As DNA, the CDR3 is TGTGCCAGCACCCCACTTTACCGGGACAGGGGGCACGAGCAGTACTTC.